Listed here are 18 T cell receptor beta chains from one sample, sequenced in a study of regulatory T cells in long-lasting Graves disease. Researchers made TCR beta libraries by using iRepertoire HTBI primers and running Arm-PCR on CDR3 regions. MiXCR, run by TCRdb on the multiplex PCR reads, gives a single entry per CDR3 protein. The sample contains about 400,000 distinct CDR3 sequences, less than 25% of which appear only once. Stated time point: persistent/refractory GD, antithyroid drugs over 5 years with positive TRAb. RNA isolated from PBMCs was used to make the TCR library. Sequenced material: peripheral blood mononuclear cells (PBMCs), taken when the disease was refractory, from a patient treated with antithyroid drugs. All receptors come from a female donor with Graves disease.

This clonotype was recorded at least ten times. The genes are TRBV7-2 and TRBJ1-2, with D tentatively TRBD1 (5 bases). This CDR3 spans 14 amino acids. The V and J ends lost 0 bases and 2 bases respectively, with 7 bases between them. Germline CDR1 reads SGHTA; CDR2 reads FQGNSA. DNA of the CDR3: TGTGCCAGCAGCTTAGCGCCAGGGAACTATGGCTACACCTTC. Residues: CASSLAPGNYGYTF.

This clonotype appeared many times. The chain employs TRBV20-1 and TRBJ2-7, with 8 bases aligning to TRBD2. V was clipped by 6 bases and J by 2 bases; unmatched bases: 12. From germline, CDR1 is DFQATT and CDR2 SNEGSKA (reference sequence). CDR3 length: 15 residues. The CDR3: CSAPLRLASTYEQYF. CDR3 nucleotides: TGCAGTGCCCCACTCAGACTAGCGAGTACCTACGAGCAGTACTTC.

This chain links TRBV13 with TRBJ2-7, with 10 bases identical to TRBD1. Germline V gives CDR1 PRHDT, CDR2 FYEKMQ (reference sequence). The junction had 2 bases not matched to a gene; V was cut back by 1 base and J by 5 bases. The CDR3 contains 14 residues. CDR3: CASSLEGTGDEQYF. CDR3 DNA: TGTGCCAGCAGCTTAGAAGGGACAGGGGACGAGCAGTACTTC.

This clonotype occurred many times. The V call is TRBV28, the J call TRBJ1-2; the D is unclear. CDR3 length: 11 residues. V shed 8 bases and J shed 6 bases, with 10 bases lying between them. The germline CDR1 and CDR2 sequences are MDHEN and SYDVKM. The CDR3 loop reads CASAKWDGYTF. CDR3 sequence (DNA): TGTGCCAGCGCCAAGTGGGATGGCTACACCTTC.

Comments on this clonotype: Being one base from a much bigger clone, this may be a read error. The V call is TRBV6-1, the J call TRBJ2-5, with D unclear. Germline CDR1 and CDR2: MNHNS and SASEGT. The CDR3 has 14 amino acids. Trimming shortened V by 2 bases and J by 4 bases, and 11 bases separated the two germline ends. CDR3 bases: TGTGCCAGCAGTGAATCTTCGGTAGGAGAGACCCAGTACTTC. It is translated as CASSESSVGETQYF.

The chain is built from TRBV6-5 and TRBJ1-1; D remains ambiguous. Germline V lookup: CDR1 MNHEY, CDR2 SVGAGI. Deletions cut 4 bases from V and 3 bases from J, with 6 bases between. This CDR3 has 12 residues. CDR3 sequence (DNA): TGTGCCAGCAGTTTACGTCACACTGAAGCTTTCTTT. Translated, it gives CASSLRHTEAFF.

Many counts were recorded for this clonotype. The J gene is TRBJ2-7, the V gene TRBV2, with D possibly TRBD1 on 5 matching bases. The CDR3 sequence is 13 residues long. V lost 8 bases, J lost 3 bases, and 14 bases lay in between. Germline values: CDR1 SNHLY, CDR2 FYNNEI. For the CDR3, the DNA is TGTGCCAGCGAAAGGGGCAGGGACTACGAGCAGTACTTC. It yields the protein CASERGRDYEQYF.

This clonotype was found a few times. Relative to the germline gene, one junction end is altered; a read error may explain this. The gene calls are TRBV2 and TRBJ1-4; D perhaps matches TRBD1 (6 bases). Germline V gene data show CDR1 as SNHLY and CDR2 as FYNNEI. This CDR3 is 13 amino acids long. In DNA form, the CDR3 reads TGTGTCAGCAAGGGGACACAGAATGAAAAACTGTTTTTT. It yields the protein CVSKGTQNEKLFF.

This clonotype has a count of ten or more. V gene TRBV28 combines with J gene TRBJ2-5; weak D call: TRBD1 (5 bases). V was clipped by 6 bases and J by 6 bases, with 17 bases between them. The CDR3 covers 14 residues. Germline V gene data show CDR1 as MDHEN and CDR2 as SYDVKM. The CDR3 sequence is CASSNPQGPKTQYF. The CDR3 DNA reads as TGTGCCAGCAGCAACCCGCAGGGTCCCAAGACCCAGTACTTC.

The table lists this clonotype with a count of one. The chain recombines TRBV19 with TRBJ1-2; D perhaps matches TRBD1 (6 bases). The CDR3 spans 15 residues. The V and J ends lost 5 bases and 4 bases respectively, with 17 bases between them. Germline V gives CDR1 LNHDA, CDR2 SQIVND (reference sequence). CDR3 sequence (DNA): TGTGCCAGTAGTCCGAACAGGGTTGACGGCTATGGCTACACCTTC. As protein: CASSPNRVDGYGYTF.

This clonotype was detected only a few times. V and J are TRBV6-1 and TRBJ2-7; 12 bases agree with TRBD2. The CDR3 loop spans 14 amino acids. Per germline, CDR1 MNHNS and CDR2 SASEGT. V dropped 6 bases and J dropped 3; count of bases not matched to a gene: 3. CDR3 DNA: TGTGCCAGCAGCCGACTAGCGGGAGACTACGAGCAGTACTTC. Protein sequence: CASSRLAGDYEQYF.

To note about this clonotype: A read error is possible here, since a much larger clone lies one base away. The chain combines TRBV7-2 with TRBJ1-6; 10 bases agree with TRBD1. Germline V gives CDR1 SGHTA, CDR2 FQGNSA. With V trimmed by 3 bases and J by 11 bases, 10 bases remained unmatched. The CDR3 extends over 16 amino acids. CDR3 in DNA: TGTGCCAGCAGCTTCCCCGGGACAGGGGTAAATCCACCCCTCCACTTT. Translating gives CASSFPGTGVNPPLHF.

The chain links TRBV30 to TRBJ1-1; D is possibly TRBD1 (5 bases). V lost 8 bases to trimming and J lost 4 bases, with 17 bases between them. This CDR3 contains 13 residues. Per the germline V gene, CDR1 is GTSNPN and CDR2 is SVGIG (reference sequence). The CDR3 loop is CARGGEGITEAFF. The CDR3 nucleotides are TGTGCCCGGGGGGGGGAGGGGATCACTGAAGCTTTCTTT.

This clonotype was observed a handful of times. This rearrangement joins TRBV10-3 to TRBJ2-7; D is perhaps TRBD2 (5 bases). Trimming took off 2 bases at V and 6 bases at J, with 20 bases between the two ends. The CDR3 has 16 amino acids. From germline, CDR1 is ENHRY and CDR2 SYGVKD. For the CDR3, the DNA is TGTGCCATCAGTGAGGGCTTAGGTAGGGTCCGGGGCGAGCAGTACTTC. Translating gives CAISEGLGRVRGEQYF.

With regard to this clonotype: A single base separates this from a much larger clone, so it may be a read error. The V and J genes are TRBV6-1 and TRBJ2-6; D is ambiguous. There are 15 residues in the CDR3. Germline CDR1 MNHNS, CDR2 SASEGT. Here the CDR3 DNA reads TGTGCCTGCAGCTTTTTTGCCTCTGGGGCCAACGTCCTGACTTTC. It is translated as CACSFFASGANVLTF.

The rearrangement links TRBV19 to TRBJ2-7; 9 bases align to TRBD2. This CDR3 contains 18 residues. In germline, CDR1 is LNHDA, CDR2 SQIVND (reference sequence). J gave up 3 bases and V 3 bases, and 15 bases lay outside the gene matches. This chain's CDR3 is CASSIRPGTSSAGYEQYF. The DNA of the CDR3 is TGTGCCAGTAGTATCCGTCCCGGGACTAGCTCCGCAGGCTACGAGCAGTACTTC.

This clonotype showed up many times. V and J are TRBV15 and TRBJ1-2; D remains ambiguous. Trimming stripped 5 bases from V and 0 bases from J, with 13 bases between. Germline CDR1 and CDR2: LNHNV and YYDKDF (reference sequence). This CDR3 comprises 15 residues. Here the CDR3 reads CATSSSGQANYGYTF. The CDR3 coding sequence is TGTGCCACCAGCTCCAGCGGGCAGGCTAACTATGGCTACACCTTC.

This clonotype has just a few counts. The rearrangement links TRBV3-1 to TRBJ2-7; D is perhaps TRBD1 or TRBD2 (6 bases each). Germline V gene lookup returns CDR1 LGHDT and CDR2 YNNKEL (reference sequence). The CDR3 is 15 amino acids. Trimming removed 2 bases at V and 7 bases at J, with 18 bases between. The CDR3, as DNA: TGTGCCAGCAGCCAAAGCGGTTCGGGGGCGTGGGAGCAGTACTTC. Amino acids: CASSQSGSGAWEQYF.